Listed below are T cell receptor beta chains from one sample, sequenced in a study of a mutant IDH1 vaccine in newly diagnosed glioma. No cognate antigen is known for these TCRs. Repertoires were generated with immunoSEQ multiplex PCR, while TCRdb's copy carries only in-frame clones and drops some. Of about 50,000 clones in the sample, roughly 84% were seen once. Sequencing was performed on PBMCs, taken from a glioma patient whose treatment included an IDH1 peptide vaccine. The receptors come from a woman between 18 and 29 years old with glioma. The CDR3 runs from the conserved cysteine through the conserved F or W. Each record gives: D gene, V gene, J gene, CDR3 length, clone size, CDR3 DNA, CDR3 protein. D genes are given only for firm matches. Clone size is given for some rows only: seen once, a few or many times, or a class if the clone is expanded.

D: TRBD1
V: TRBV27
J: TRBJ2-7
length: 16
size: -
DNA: TGTGCCAGCAGTTGGGGGACAGCGACCGGGCCTTACGAGCAGTACTTC
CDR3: CASSWGTATGPYEQYF

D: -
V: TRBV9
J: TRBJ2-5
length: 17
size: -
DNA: TGTGCCAGCAGCGCCTTCCCAGGGGCGGGGGTACAAGAGACCCAGTACTTC
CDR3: CASSAFPGAGVQETQYF

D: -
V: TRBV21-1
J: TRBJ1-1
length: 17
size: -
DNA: TGTGCCAGCAGCAAAGGGACTACACGGGGTGTCAACACTGAAGCTTTCTTT
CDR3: CASSKGTTRGVNTEAFF

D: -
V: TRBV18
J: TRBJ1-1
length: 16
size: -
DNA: TGTGCCAGCTCACCATTTTCAGCCACAATGAACACTGAAGCTTTCTTT
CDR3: CASSPFSATMNTEAFF

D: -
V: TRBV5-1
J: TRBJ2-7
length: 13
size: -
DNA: TGCGCCAGCAGCTTGGCCAAGGGCTACGAGCAGTACTTC
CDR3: CASSLAKGYEQYF

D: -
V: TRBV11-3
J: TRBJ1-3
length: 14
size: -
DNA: TGTGCCAGCAGCTCTCGAGGGGCCGGAAACACCATATATTTT
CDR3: CASSSRGAGNTIYF

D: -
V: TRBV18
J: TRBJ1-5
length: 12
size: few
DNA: TGTGCCAGCTCACCACCGAATCAGCCCCAGCATTTT
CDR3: CASSPPNQPQHF

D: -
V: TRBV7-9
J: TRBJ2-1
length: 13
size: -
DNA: TGTGCCAGCAGCTTAGTCAAGAACAATGAGCAGTTCTTC
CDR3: CASSLVKNNEQFF

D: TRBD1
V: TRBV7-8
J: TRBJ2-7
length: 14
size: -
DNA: TGTGCCAGCAGCACGACGGACAGGGGATACGAGCAGTACTTC
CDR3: CASSTTDRGYEQYF

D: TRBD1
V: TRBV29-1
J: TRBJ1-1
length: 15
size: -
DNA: TGCAGCGTTGAGGGGGGACAGGGGGAGGGCACTGAAGCTTTCTTT
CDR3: CSVEGGQGEGTEAFF

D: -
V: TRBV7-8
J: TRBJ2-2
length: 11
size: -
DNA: TGTGCCACCACAGGGACCGGGGAGCTGTTTTTT
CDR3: CATTGTGELFF

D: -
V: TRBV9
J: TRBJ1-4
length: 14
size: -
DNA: TGTGCCAGCAGCGCGTGGGGGGTCCATGGAGAACTGTTTTTT
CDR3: CASSAWGVHGELFF

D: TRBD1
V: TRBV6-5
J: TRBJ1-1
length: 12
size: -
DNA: TGTGCCAGCAGCGCAGGGGGCACCGAAGCTTTCTTT
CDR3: CASSAGGTEAFF

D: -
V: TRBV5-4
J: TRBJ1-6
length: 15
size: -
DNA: TGTGCCAGCAGCTTGTTTGACAGGTATAATTCACCCCTCCACTTT
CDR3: CASSLFDRYNSPLHF

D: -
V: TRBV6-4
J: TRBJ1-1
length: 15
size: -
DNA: TGTGCCAGCAGACAGGGCCACCTCGAGAACACTGAAGCTTTCTTT
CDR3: CASRQGHLENTEAFF